The 25 T cell receptor beta chains below come from one sample, sequenced in a study of blood T cells in healthy people across ages. Primed by a sample-barcoded 5' primer and a J-beta primer mix, a second PCR proceeded for about 7 to 11 cycles. TCRdb passed the 5' RACE reads through MiXCR, listing each CDR3 protein once. The sample consists of some 1.7 million distinct CDR3 sequences, 25% to 30% of them appearing once. The sample consisted of blood. These receptors were obtained from a woman aged 30 to 39 in good health.

The chain links TRBV29-1 to TRBJ2-7; TRBD2 agrees at 9 bases. The CDR3 spans 15 residues. Germline V gene lookup returns CDR1 SQVTM and CDR2 ANQGSEA. V dropped 1 base and J dropped 4; count of bases not matched to a gene: 8. The CDR3: CSVEGNSGGRYEQYF. The CDR3 region has the DNA TGCAGCGTTGAAGGTAATAGCGGGGGACGATACGAGCAGTACTTC.

The chain has TRBV19 and TRBJ2-1, with TRBD2 identical over 11 bases. The CDR3 has 16 residues. The V gene end was trimmed by 5 bases and the J gene end by 7 bases; junction bases not matched to a gene: 10. Germline V gene data show CDR1 as LNHDA and CDR2 as SQIVND (reference sequence). CDR3 DNA: TGTGCCAGTAGTGCAGAAACTAGCGGGGGAGAGAATGAGCAGTTCTTC. Amino acids: CASSAETSGGENEQFF.

The chain joins TRBV20-1 to TRBJ1-5; TRBD1 might be the D (6 bases). This CDR3 spans 16 amino acids. V shed 5 bases and J shed 2 bases, with 19 bases lying between them. Germline V gives CDR1 DFQATT, CDR2 SNEGSKA (reference sequence). CDR3 sequence reads: CSASVLQGVGNQPQHF. Here the CDR3 DNA reads TGCAGTGCTTCGGTGTTACAGGGAGTGGGCAATCAGCCCCAGCATTTT.

A remark on this clonotype: Possible read error: a much larger clone is one base away. The chain joins TRBV5-1 to TRBJ2-6, with 11 bases aligning to TRBD1. J gave up 13 bases and V 3 bases, and 0 bases lay outside the gene matches. This CDR3 is built from 12 residues. Germline CDR1 reads SGHRS; CDR2 reads YFSETQ. The CDR3 bases are TGCGCCAGCAGCTGGGACAGGGGGGTCCTGACTTTC. It is translated as CASSWDRGVLTF.

In its sample, this clonotype was seen a few times. CDR3 coding DNA: TGTGCCAGCAGTCACACCTCAGGGTGGGGCACTGAAGCTTTCTTT. It is translated as CASSHTSGWGTEAFF. This rearrangement joins TRBV6-1 to TRBJ1-1; D may be TRBD1 (5 bases). V was pared by 5 bases and J by 4 bases, with 17 bases between. CDR1 and CDR2 from the germline V gene are MNHNS and SASEGT. The CDR3 is 15 amino acids.

This clonotype was counted many times. The chain employs TRBV12-3 or TRBV12-4 and TRBJ2-1; 8 bases are a match to TRBD2. The length of the CDR3 is 19 residues. The junction had 20 bases not matched to a gene; V was cut back by 3 bases and J by 7 bases. The CDR3 reads CASSFTRGAGRAVKNEQFF. CDR3 sequence (DNA): TGTGCCAGCAGTTTTACAAGGGGGGCCGGGAGGGCCGTTAAAAATGAGCAGTTCTTC.

The genes are TRBV3-1 and TRBJ2-7; weak D call: TRBD2 (5 bases). Germline CDR1 and CDR2: LGHDT and YNNKEL (reference sequence). V was shortened by 1 base and J by 3 bases, with 13 bases between the two germline ends. The CDR3 is made up of 15 amino acids. The CDR3 coding sequence is TGTGCCAGCAGCCAAGGACCGGGGTCGGTCTACGAGCAGTACTTC. This translates into CASSQGPGSVYEQYF.

This clonotype was counted once. J is TRBJ2-7 and V is TRBV3-1, with D unresolved. This CDR3 is built from 14 residues. The germline V gene encodes CDR1 LGHDT and CDR2 YNNKEL (reference sequence). V was pared by 0 bases and J by 2 bases, with 8 bases between. CDR3 protein: CASSQDPDTYEQYF. CDR3 nucleotides: TGTGCCAGCAGCCAAGATCCAGACACCTACGAGCAGTACTTC.

This clonotype was recorded at least ten times. This chain connects TRBV20-1 to TRBJ2-1, with TRBD2 matching 14 bases. CDR1 DFQATT and CDR2 SNEGSKA come from the germline V gene (reference sequence). This CDR3 has 13 residues. The CDR3 DNA sequence: TGCAGCGCAGGACTAGCGGGAGGCAATGAGCAGTTCTTC. Encoded protein: CSAGLAGGNEQFF.

This clonotype was observed at least ten times. The gene calls are TRBV5-6 and TRBJ2-7; 9 bases match TRBD1. Trimming cost V 3 bases and J 4 bases; bases outside gene matches: 5. Per the germline V gene, CDR1 is SGHDT and CDR2 is YYEEEE. The CDR3 runs to 14 residues. CDR3 residues: CASSSTGQGYEQYF. In DNA form, the CDR3 reads TGTGCCAGCAGCTCAACGGGACAGGGTTACGAGCAGTACTTC.

The chain carries TRBV12-3 or TRBV12-4 and TRBJ2-7; unclear D gene. The V end was cut by 6 bases, the J end by 3 bases, with 12 bases between. The CDR3 is made up of 13 amino acids. The CDR3 reads CASRPSADYEQYF. CDR3 in DNA: TGTGCCAGCAGGCCTTCCGCGGACTACGAGCAGTACTTC.

In its sample, this clonotype was seen a few times. The V and J genes are TRBV12-3 or TRBV12-4 and TRBJ1-2, with 7 bases identical to TRBD1. V trimming: 6 bases; J trimming: 7 bases; junction bases outside the gene matches: 11. The CDR3 consists of 14 residues. This CDR3 reads CASSQGRDSRGYTF. CDR3 DNA sequence: TGTGCCAGCAGCCAGGGAAGGGACAGTCGTGGCTACACCTTC.

The V gene is TRBV20-1, the J gene TRBJ1-4, with D hard to call. Trimming cost V 5 bases and J 5 bases, with 18 bases left between them. The germline gives CDR1 DFQATT, CDR2 SNEGSKA (reference sequence). This CDR3 has 15 residues. The CDR3 loop reads CSAPDRARRNEKLFF. CDR3 bases: TGCAGTGCTCCCGATCGGGCCCGGCGGAATGAAAAACTGTTTTTT.

There are a few counts of this clonotype. The V and J genes are TRBV7-2 and TRBJ2-5; D ambiguous. The CDR3 length is 14 residues. The germline gives CDR1 SGHTA, CDR2 FQGNSA. Trimming pared 2 bases from V and 5 bases from J, leaving 12 bases between. The CDR3 nucleotides are TGTGCCAGCAGCTTAAATTTCGTCTCGGAGACCCAGTACTTC. Amino acids: CASSLNFVSETQYF.

This clonotype occurred many times. The chain uses TRBV12-3 or TRBV12-4 and TRBJ2-7, with 9 nucleotides matching TRBD1. Germline trimming cut 8 bases from V and 4 bases from J; bases unmatched to any gene: 6. There are 13 residues in the CDR3. Written as DNA, the CDR3 is TGTGCCAGCGGGGACAGGGACCTATACGAGCAGTACTTC. It specifies CASGDRDLYEQYF.

The DNA for the CDR3 is TGTGCCAGCAAAGAGCGGGGGCTAAGCTCCTACGAGCAGTACTTC. Translating it yields CASKERGLSSYEQYF. V gene TRBV27 combines with J gene TRBJ2-7; 8 bases are a match to TRBD2. The trim removed 7 bases at V and 0 bases at J, leaving 8 bases unmatched. The CDR3 extends over 15 amino acids. CDR1 is MNHEY, CDR2 SMNVEV, per germline (reference sequence).

This clonotype has at least ten counts. The chain is built from TRBV29-1 and TRBJ2-7; 8 bases agree with TRBD1. The CDR3 spans 13 residues. The J segment lost 4 bases and the V segment lost 6 bases, leaving 8 bases of the junction unmatched. The germline gives CDR1 SQVTM, CDR2 ANQGSEA. Written as DNA, the CDR3 is TGCAGCGTGCGTGGACAGGGCCGATACGAGCAGTACTTC. Translation gives CSVRGQGRYEQYF.

In its sample, this clonotype was seen many times. J is TRBJ1-5 and V is TRBV7-2; 7 nucleotides match TRBD1. Germline V CDR1 and CDR2: SGHTA, FQGNSA. This CDR3 has 14 amino acids. Germline trimming cut 1 base from V and 7 bases from J; bases unmatched to any gene: 4. CDR3 in DNA: TGTGCCAGCAGCTTAGATCCGGGACAGCAGCCCCAGCATTTT. Translation gives CASSLDPGQQPQHF.

Many counts were recorded for this clonotype. The chain combines TRBV18 with TRBJ1-5, with 11 bases aligning to TRBD1. The germline V gene has CDR1 KGHSH and CDR2 LQKENI. V lost 8 bases, J lost 6 bases, and 6 bases stayed unmatched. This CDR3 comprises 14 residues. In nucleotides, the CDR3 is TGTGCCAGCAGCCCCGGGACAGGGGGTCAGCCCCAGCATTTT. Translating it yields CASSPGTGGQPQHF.

This clonotype appeared many times. The chain uses TRBV9 and TRBJ2-7; 8 positions match TRBD1. From germline, CDR1 is SGDLS and CDR2 YYNGEE. This CDR3 is built from 13 residues. With 5 bases clipped from V and 6 bases from J, the junction kept 7 bases outside the gene matches. CDR3 coding DNA: TGTGCCAGCAGTGTCGGACAGGGCGGCGAGCAGTACTTC. Residues: CASSVGQGGEQYF.

The sample holds many counts of this clonotype. V usage is TRBV7-2 and J usage is TRBJ2-5, with D unclear. This CDR3 region has 15 residues. The V gene's germline CDR1 is SGHTA and CDR2 FQGNSA. V was pared by 5 bases and J by 2 bases, with 15 bases between. The CDR3 region has the DNA TGTGCCAGCAGCCCCTCCGGCCGGCCTCAAGAGACCCAGTACTTC. Encoded protein: CASSPSGRPQETQYF.

Regarding this clonotype: The CDR3 does not close with the conserved phenylalanine or tryptophan, likely indicating a read error. The J gene is TRBJ2-5, the V gene TRBV7-2; D gene uncertain. Deletions cut 5 bases from V and 4 bases from J, with 11 bases between. Germline V lookup: CDR1 SGHTA, CDR2 FQGNSA. This CDR3 region has 13 residues. This chain's CDR3 is CASSPRMRETQYC. Written as DNA, the CDR3 is TGTGCCAGCAGCCCCCGTATGCGAGAGACCCAGTACTGC.

On this clonotype: A much larger clone sits a single nucleotide away, making a read error possible. The rearrangement joins TRBV28 to TRBJ2-7, with D unresolved. Trimming cost V 5 bases and J 3 bases, with 8 bases left between them. This CDR3 is 12 amino acids long. Germline CDR1 is MDHEN and CDR2 is SYDVKM. CDR3 bases: TGTGCCAGCAGTGTGAGGATCTACGAGCAGTACTTC. Its translation: CASSVRIYEQYF.

This clonotype was found many times. The J gene is TRBJ2-7, the V gene TRBV7-9; perhaps TRBD2 as D (6 bases). The V end lost 3 bases, the J end lost 5 bases, and 14 bases lay between the germline ends. Looked up from germline, CDR1 is SEHNR and CDR2 is FQNEAQ (reference sequence). The CDR3 consists of 14 residues. The DNA for the CDR3 is TGTGCCAGCAGCTTTCGGCAGGGAGGAAACGAGCAGTACTTC. Encoded protein: CASSFRQGGNEQYF.

The CDR3 sequence: CSVAAGTNSYEQYF. Here the CDR3 DNA reads TGCAGCGTTGCGGCAGGGACCAACTCCTACGAGCAGTACTTC. The chain links TRBV29-1 to TRBJ2-7; the D call may be TRBD1 or TRBD2 (5 bases each). V lost 4 bases and J lost 0, with 13 bases in between. The length of the CDR3 is 14 residues. The germline gives CDR1 SQVTM, CDR2 ANQGSEA.